The 20 T cell receptor beta chains in this list originate from one sample, sequenced in a study of patients and donors after allogeneic stem cell transplantation. One entry per CDR3 protein results from TCRdb running MiXCR on the RT-PCR reads. The table has about 960,000 distinct CDR3 sequences, 18% seen once. Material for sequencing was blood, either unsorted or a sorted T cell fraction (not recorded which). The receptors originated from a human donor who was either an allogeneic HSCT recipient or a stem cell or donor lymphocyte infusion donor (not recorded which). It is not recorded whose cells these are; they may come from a transplant donor.

V gene TRBV20-1 combines with J gene TRBJ2-7, with a possible D match to TRBD1 (6 bases). The V gene lost 4 bases and the J gene lost 5 bases, with 24 bases spanning the gap. Per the germline V gene, CDR1 is DFQATT and CDR2 is SNEGSKA (reference sequence). CDR3 length: 16 amino acids. CDR3 nucleotides: TGCAGTGCTACCCAATTGACAGGCGTGCATTCCGACGAGCAGTACTTC. It specifies CSATQLTGVHSDEQYF.

The V and J genes are TRBV29-1 and TRBJ1-1; D call uncertain. Between the trimmed V and J ends, which lost 7 bases and 3 bases, there was a span of 12 bases. CDR1 and CDR2 (germline): SQVTM, ANQGSEA. The CDR3 is 12 amino acids. CDR3 in amino acids: CSAQPRDTEAFF. DNA for the CDR3: TGCAGCGCTCAGCCCCGGGACACTGAAGCTTTCTTT.

This clonotype was recorded at least ten times. The chain employs TRBV3-1 and TRBJ2-2; 9 nucleotides align to TRBD2. Germline loops: CDR1 LGHDT, CDR2 YNNKEL (reference sequence). The CDR3 consists of 14 residues. Trimming cost V 3 bases and J 6 bases; bases outside gene matches: 2. The CDR3 here is CASSQIAGAGELFF. The DNA of the CDR3 is TGTGCCAGCAGCCAGATAGCGGGAGCCGGGGAGCTGTTTTTT. Using reference TRBV3-1 and TRBJ2-2 for the parts outside the CDR3, the full variable domain is DTAVSQTPKYLVTQMGNDKSIKCEQNLGHDTMYWYKQDSKKFLKIMFSYNNKELIINETVPNRFSPKSPDKAHLNLHINSLELGDSAVYFCASSQIAGAGELFFGEGSRLTVL.

The gene calls are TRBV12-3 or TRBV12-4 and TRBJ2-3; D is unclear. V gave up 3 bases and J gave up 7 bases, with 8 bases separating them. The CDR3 is 12 residues long. The CDR3 coding sequence is TGTGCCAGCAGTTTTAGTAAAAATACGCAGTATTTT. Protein sequence: CASSFSKNTQYF.

The chain employs TRBV7-3 and TRBJ2-1; 15 bases fit TRBD2. The V gene end was trimmed by 3 bases and the J gene end by 1 base; junction bases not matched to a gene: 7. CDR3 size: 19 residues. The germline gives CDR1 SGHTA, CDR2 FQGTGA. The CDR3 DNA sequence: TGTGCCAGCAGCTTTCGGACTAGCGGGGGGGCTCAGTCCTACAATGAGCAGTTCTTC. This sequence encodes CASSFRTSGGAQSYNEQFF.

This clonotype was counted a few times. This rearrangement joins TRBV12-3 or TRBV12-4 to TRBJ2-4; D is uncertain. The CDR3 covers 18 residues. Deletions cut 5 bases from V and 5 bases from J, with 25 bases between. The CDR3 spells CASSPQETRLKTQNIQYF. DNA of the CDR3: TGTGCCAGCAGTCCCCAGGAGACCCGGCTTAAGACTCAAAACATTCAGTACTTC.

This clonotype has only a few counts. V and J are TRBV6-1 and TRBJ2-7; TRBD1 is a possible D gene (6 bases). Germline loops: CDR1 MNHNS, CDR2 SASEGT. Trimming pared 7 bases from V and 3 bases from J, leaving 19 bases between. The CDR3 spans 15 residues. CDR3 sequence reads: CASIYGNRVSYEQYF. The CDR3 coding sequence is TGTGCCAGCATCTATGGGAACAGGGTGAGCTACGAGCAGTACTTC.

This clonotype occurred a few times. The chain couples TRBV7-2 to TRBJ2-7; D gene uncertain. The CDR3 consists of 14 residues. CDR1 and CDR2 (germline): SGHTA, FQGNSA. The V end was cut by 2 bases, the J end by 7 bases, with 15 bases between. Here the CDR3 DNA reads TGTGCCAGCAGCTTAAGTACTTTACAAGGGGAGCAGTACTTC. Protein product: CASSLSTLQGEQYF.

This clonotype was counted only a few times. The V gene is TRBV27, the J gene TRBJ1-2; the D gene is possibly TRBD1 (5 bases). CDR1 is MNHEY, CDR2 SMNVEV, per germline (reference sequence). The CDR3 is 15 residues long. Trimming left V 1 base short and J 4 bases short, with 13 bases between. CDR3 sequence reads: CASSLFWGQSYGYTF. The DNA of the CDR3 is TGTGCCAGCAGTTTATTTTGGGGCCAGTCCTATGGCTACACCTTC.

The rearrangement uses TRBV5-1 and TRBJ2-5, with D tentatively TRBD2 (6 bases). Germline-derived CDR1 and CDR2 are SGHRS and YFSETQ. The CDR3 spans 16 residues. Trimming took off 4 bases at V and 4 bases at J, with 20 bases between the two ends. CDR3 sequence reads: CASSLGGLTVVETQYF. For the CDR3, the DNA is TGCGCCAGCAGCCTGGGGGGACTGACGGTAGTAGAGACCCAGTACTTC.

The chain employs TRBV3-1 and TRBJ2-1, with 12 bases aligning to TRBD2. V dropped 0 bases and J dropped 8; count of bases not matched to a gene: 14. CDR1 and CDR2 (germline): LGHDT, YNNKEL (reference sequence). There are 19 residues in the CDR3. CDR3 residues: CASSQDPSGGAQLGHEQFF. CDR3 DNA sequence: TGTGCCAGCAGCCAAGATCCTAGCGGGGGGGCCCAGTTGGGGCATGAGCAGTTCTTC.

This clonotype has more than one count but fewer than ten. The chain recombines TRBV6-5 with TRBJ2-5, with D possibly matching TRBD2 (5 bases). CDR1 is MNHEY, CDR2 SVGAGI, per germline. Between the trimmed V and J ends, which lost 2 bases and 1 base, there was a span of 11 bases. This CDR3 contains 15 residues. The CDR3 sequence is CASSYDAGSQETQYF. CDR3 bases: TGTGCCAGCAGTTACGACGCGGGTTCCCAAGAGACCCAGTACTTC.

V usage is TRBV9 and J usage is TRBJ1-1, with D possibly matching TRBD1 (6 bases). Trimming took 3 bases from V and 11 from J, leaving 14 bases between them. The CDR3 is 12 amino acids. The germline V gene encodes CDR1 SGDLS and CDR2 YYNGEE. The CDR3 protein is CASSAPGGDAFF. DNA of the CDR3: TGTGCCAGCAGCGCCCCGGGGGGCGACGCTTTCTTT.

V is TRBV5-1 and J is TRBJ2-7, with 7 positions matching TRBD2. V dropped 4 bases and J dropped 2; count of bases not matched to a gene: 12. This CDR3 has 16 residues. Germline CDR1 and CDR2: SGHRS and YFSETQ. The CDR3 coding sequence is TGCGCCAGCAGCCCGGGGTGGCTAGCGGTGCCCTACGAGCAGTACTTC. Protein sequence: CASSPGWLAVPYEQYF.

The chain has TRBV6-2 or TRBV6-3 and TRBJ1-1; D gene ambiguous. Trimming left V 8 bases short and J 6 bases short, with 10 bases between. Germline CDR1 is MNHEY and CDR2 is SVGEGT. The length of the CDR3 is 11 residues. CDR3 sequence: CASSSLPEAFF. The CDR3 DNA sequence: TGTGCCAGCTCGAGCCTCCCTGAAGCTTTCTTT.

Many counts were recorded for this clonotype. This chain connects TRBV12-3 or TRBV12-4 to TRBJ1-1, with TRBD1 matching 9 bases. Germline trimming cut 3 bases from V and 8 bases from J; bases unmatched to any gene: 7. The CDR3 runs 14 residues. This CDR3 is CASSFRGQGLEAFF. The CDR3 DNA follows: TGTGCCAGCAGTTTTAGGGGACAGGGCTTGGAAGCTTTCTTT.

The chain has TRBV2 and TRBJ2-1, with TRBD1 matching 12 bases. CDR3 size: 18 residues. V dropped 6 bases and J dropped 0; count of bases not matched to a gene: 9. In germline, CDR1 is SNHLY, CDR2 FYNNEI. CDR3 nucleotide sequence: TGTGCCAGCAGGAGTGGGACAGGGGGCAAAGGCTCCTACAATGAGCAGTTCTTC. It encodes CASRSGTGGKGSYNEQFF.

The chain recombines TRBV29-1 with TRBJ2-7, with 8 bases identical to TRBD2. Losses at the gene ends were 5 bases for V and 3 bases for J; bases not matched to a gene: 6. This CDR3 is built from 13 residues. The germline CDR1 and CDR2 sequences are SQVTM and ANQGSEA. The CDR3 sequence: CSVRGTRRYEQYF. The CDR3 DNA sequence: TGCAGCGTTCGCGGGACTAGACGCTACGAGCAGTACTTC.

Ten or more counts support this clonotype. V and J are TRBV24-1 and TRBJ2-7; D gene ambiguous. The CDR3 runs 14 residues. CDR1 and CDR2 from the germline V gene are KGHDR and SFDVKD. Trimming took off 2 bases at V and 6 bases at J, with 13 bases between the two ends. The CDR3 sequence is CATSDSNLLGEQYF. As DNA, the CDR3 is TGTGCCACCAGTGATTCTAACCTTCTGGGCGAGCAGTACTTC.

The chain carries TRBV5-5 and TRBJ2-2; no reliable D call. Germline V gene lookup returns CDR1 SGHKS and CDR2 YYEKEE (reference sequence). V lost 0 bases and J 4 bases, leaving 10 bases between the germline ends. The CDR3 length is 15 residues. The CDR3 sequence: CASSLDLSTTGELFF. The CDR3 DNA reads TGTGCCAGCAGCTTGGATCTATCTACCACCGGGGAGCTGTTTTTT.